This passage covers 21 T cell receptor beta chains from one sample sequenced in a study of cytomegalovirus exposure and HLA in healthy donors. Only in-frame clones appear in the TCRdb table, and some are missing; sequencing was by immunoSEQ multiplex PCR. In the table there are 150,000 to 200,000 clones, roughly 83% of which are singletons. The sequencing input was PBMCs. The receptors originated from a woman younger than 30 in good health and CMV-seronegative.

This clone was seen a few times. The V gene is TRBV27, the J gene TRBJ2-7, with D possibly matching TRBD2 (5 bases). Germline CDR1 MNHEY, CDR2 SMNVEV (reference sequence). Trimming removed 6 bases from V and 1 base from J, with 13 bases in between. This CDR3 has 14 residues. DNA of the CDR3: TGTGCCAGCAGCGGACTGGACGGATCCTACGAGCAGTACTTC. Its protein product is CASSGLDGSYEQYF.

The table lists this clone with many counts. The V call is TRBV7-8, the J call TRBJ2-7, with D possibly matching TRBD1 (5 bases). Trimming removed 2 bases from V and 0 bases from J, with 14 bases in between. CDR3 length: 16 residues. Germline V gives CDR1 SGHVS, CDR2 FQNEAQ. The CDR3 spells CASSLWTRTTSYEQYF. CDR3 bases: TGTGCCAGCAGCTTATGGACGCGGACAACCTCCTACGAGCAGTACTTC.

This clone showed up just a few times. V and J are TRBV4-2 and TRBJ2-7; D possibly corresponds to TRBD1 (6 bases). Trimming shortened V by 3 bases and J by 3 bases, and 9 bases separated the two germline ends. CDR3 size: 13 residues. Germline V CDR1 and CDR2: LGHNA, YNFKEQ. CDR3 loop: CASSQSQGYEQYF. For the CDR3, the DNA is TGTGCCAGCAGCCAGTCACAGGGCTACGAGCAGTACTTC.

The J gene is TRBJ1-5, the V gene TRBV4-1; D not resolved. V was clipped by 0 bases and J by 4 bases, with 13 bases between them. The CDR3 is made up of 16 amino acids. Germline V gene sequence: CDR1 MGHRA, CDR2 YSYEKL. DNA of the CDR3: TGCGCCAGCAGCCAAGATTTGGGCGTCGCTAATCAGCCCCAGCATTTT. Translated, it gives CASSQDLGVANQPQHF.

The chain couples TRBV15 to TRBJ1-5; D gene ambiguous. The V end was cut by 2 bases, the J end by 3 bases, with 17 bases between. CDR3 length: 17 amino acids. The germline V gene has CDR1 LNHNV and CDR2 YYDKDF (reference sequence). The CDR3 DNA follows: TGTGCCACCAGCAGAACTGACTCGAAAGGTCCCAATCAGCCCCAGCATTTT. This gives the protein CATSRTDSKGPNQPQHF.

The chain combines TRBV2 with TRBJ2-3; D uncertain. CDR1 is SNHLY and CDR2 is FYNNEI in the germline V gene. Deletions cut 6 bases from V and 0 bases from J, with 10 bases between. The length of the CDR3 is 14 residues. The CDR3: CASRVSSSTDTQYF. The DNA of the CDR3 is TGTGCCAGCAGAGTTAGTTCTAGCACAGATACGCAGTATTTT.

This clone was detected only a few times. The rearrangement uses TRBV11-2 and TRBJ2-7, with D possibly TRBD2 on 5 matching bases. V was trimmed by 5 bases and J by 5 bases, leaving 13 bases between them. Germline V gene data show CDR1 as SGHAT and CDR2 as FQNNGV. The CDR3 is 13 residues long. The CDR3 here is CASSQRVPHEQYF. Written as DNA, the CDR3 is TGTGCCAGCAGCCAGAGGGTTCCCCACGAGCAGTACTTC.

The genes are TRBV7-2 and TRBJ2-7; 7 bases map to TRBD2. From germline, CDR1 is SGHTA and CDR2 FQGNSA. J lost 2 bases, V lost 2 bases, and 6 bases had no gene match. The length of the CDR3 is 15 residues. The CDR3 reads CASSLIAGRAYEQYF. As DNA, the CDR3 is TGTGCCAGCAGCTTAATAGCGGGTAGGGCCTACGAGCAGTACTTC.

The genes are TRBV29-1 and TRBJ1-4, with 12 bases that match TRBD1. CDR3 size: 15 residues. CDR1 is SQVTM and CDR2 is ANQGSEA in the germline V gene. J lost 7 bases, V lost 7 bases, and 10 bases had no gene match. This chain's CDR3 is CSGSGQGARGEKLFF. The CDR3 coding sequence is TGCAGCGGGTCGGGACAGGGGGCGCGAGGTGAAAAACTGTTTTTT.

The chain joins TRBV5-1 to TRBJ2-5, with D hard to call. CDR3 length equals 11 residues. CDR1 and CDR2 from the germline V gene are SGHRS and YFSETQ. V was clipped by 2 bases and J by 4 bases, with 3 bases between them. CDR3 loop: CASSFRETQYF. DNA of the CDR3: TGCGCCAGCAGCTTTCGAGAGACCCAGTACTTC.

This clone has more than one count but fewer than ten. CDR3 DNA sequence: TGTGCCAGCAGTTTAACCCCGCGGTTGGATGGCTACACCTTC. Translating it yields CASSLTPRLDGYTF. This chain links TRBV27 with TRBJ1-2; no clear D. Trimming stripped 2 bases from V and 6 bases from J, with 13 bases between. Germline loops: CDR1 MNHEY, CDR2 SMNVEV (reference sequence). This CDR3 is 14 amino acids long.

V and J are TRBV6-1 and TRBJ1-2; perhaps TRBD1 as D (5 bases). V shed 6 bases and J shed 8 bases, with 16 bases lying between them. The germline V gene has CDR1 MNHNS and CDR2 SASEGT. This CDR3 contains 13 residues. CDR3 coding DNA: TGTGCCAGCAGGAAAGTGGGGGGAGGGGGCTACACCTTC. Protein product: CASRKVGGGGYTF.

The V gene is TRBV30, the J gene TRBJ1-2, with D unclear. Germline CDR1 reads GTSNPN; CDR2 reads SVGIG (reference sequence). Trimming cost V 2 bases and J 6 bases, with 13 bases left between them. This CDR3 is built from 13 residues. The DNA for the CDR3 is TGTGCCTGGAGTCGAGACGGGAGGGATGGCTACACCTTC. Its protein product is CAWSRDGRDGYTF.

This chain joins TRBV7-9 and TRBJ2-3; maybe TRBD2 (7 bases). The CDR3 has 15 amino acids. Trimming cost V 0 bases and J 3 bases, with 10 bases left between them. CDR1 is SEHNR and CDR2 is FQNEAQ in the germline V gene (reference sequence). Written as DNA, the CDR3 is TGTGCCAGCAGCTTAGCGGGGGGGCGTACAGATACGCAGTATTTT. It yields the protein CASSLAGGRTDTQYF.

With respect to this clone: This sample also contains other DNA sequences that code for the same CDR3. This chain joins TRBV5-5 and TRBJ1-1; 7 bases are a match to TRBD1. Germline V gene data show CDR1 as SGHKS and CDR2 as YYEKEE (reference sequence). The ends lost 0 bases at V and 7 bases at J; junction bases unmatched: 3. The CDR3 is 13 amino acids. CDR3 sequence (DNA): TGTGCCAGCAGCTTGGACAGGGGTTTTGAAGCTTTCTTT. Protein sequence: CASSLDRGFEAFF.

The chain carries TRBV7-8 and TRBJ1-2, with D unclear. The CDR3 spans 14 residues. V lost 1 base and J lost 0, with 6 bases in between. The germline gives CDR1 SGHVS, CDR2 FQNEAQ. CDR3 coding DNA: TGTGCCAGCAGCTTAGGTTATTCTAACTATGGCTACACCTTC. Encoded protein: CASSLGYSNYGYTF.

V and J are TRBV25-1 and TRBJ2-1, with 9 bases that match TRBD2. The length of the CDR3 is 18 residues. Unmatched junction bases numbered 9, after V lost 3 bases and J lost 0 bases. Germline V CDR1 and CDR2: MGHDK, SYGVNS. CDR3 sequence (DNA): TGTGCCAGCAGTGATAACCTAGCGGGGATAGACTCCTACAATGAGCAGTTCTTC. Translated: CASSDNLAGIDSYNEQFF.

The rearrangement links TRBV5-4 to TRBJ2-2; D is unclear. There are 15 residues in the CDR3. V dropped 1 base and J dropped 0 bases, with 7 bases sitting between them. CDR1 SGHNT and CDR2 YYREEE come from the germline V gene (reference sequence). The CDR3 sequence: CASSLITTNTGELFF. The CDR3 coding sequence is TGTGCCAGCAGCTTGATCACTACGAACACCGGGGAGCTGTTTTTT.

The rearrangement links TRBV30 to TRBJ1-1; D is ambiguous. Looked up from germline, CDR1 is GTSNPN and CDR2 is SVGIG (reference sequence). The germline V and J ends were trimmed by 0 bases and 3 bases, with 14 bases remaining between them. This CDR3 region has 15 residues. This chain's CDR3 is CAWSVRYNGDTEAFF. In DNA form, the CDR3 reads TGTGCCTGGAGTGTAAGATACAACGGGGACACTGAAGCTTTCTTT.

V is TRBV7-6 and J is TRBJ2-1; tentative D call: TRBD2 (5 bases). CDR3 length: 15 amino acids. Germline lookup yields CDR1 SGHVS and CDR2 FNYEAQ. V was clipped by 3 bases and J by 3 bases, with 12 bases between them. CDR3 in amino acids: CASSFAQGLYNEQFF. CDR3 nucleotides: TGTGCCAGCAGCTTTGCCCAAGGACTCTACAATGAGCAGTTCTTC.

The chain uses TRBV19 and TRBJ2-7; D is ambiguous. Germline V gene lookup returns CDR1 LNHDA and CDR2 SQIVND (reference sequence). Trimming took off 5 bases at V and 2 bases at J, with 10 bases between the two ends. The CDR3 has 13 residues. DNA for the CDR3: TGTGCCAGTAGTCAGTATATGGCCTACGAGCAGTACTTC. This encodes CASSQYMAYEQYF.